This paragraph covers one TCR beta chain sequence. This specimen comes from a study of control samples from healthy donors and cancer patients. Assay: immunoSEQ multiplex PCR; the TCRdb copy retains only in-frame clones and omits some. The sample holds about 190,000 clones, roughly nine tenths seen once. This CDR3 is built from 13 residues. Trimming took off 1 base at V and 7 bases at J, with 10 bases between the two ends. The sequenced material came from blood. The clonotype comes from a young man in good health. The V gene is TRBV12-3 or TRBV12-4, the J gene TRBJ1-2, with D tentatively TRBD1 (5 bases). The CDR3 coding sequence is TGTGCCAGCAGTTTAGGGGCAGGGTTTGGCTACACCTTC. This gives the protein CASSLGAGFGYTF.